This T cell receptor (beta chain) was documented in a study of response to subunit inactivated influenza vaccine. TCRdb independently ran MiXCR on the RT-PCR reads; one entry per CDR3 protein. Here the sample spans 700,000 to 900,000 distinct CDR3 sequences, 20% to 25% being singletons. This CDR3 has 13 residues. Germline lookup yields CDR1 SGHRS and CDR2 YFSETQ. Trimming removed 4 bases at V and 0 bases at J, with 8 bases between. The rearrangement uses TRBV5-1 and TRBJ2-7; D unresolved. This sample comprised PBMCs from blood, obtained roughly 5 days after vaccination. This sequence originates from a man between 45 and 60 years old who received an inactivated influenza vaccine. CDR3 nucleotides: TGCGCCAGCAGCGCGAAAGGCTCCTACGAGCAGTACTTC. Protein: CASSAKGSYEQYF.